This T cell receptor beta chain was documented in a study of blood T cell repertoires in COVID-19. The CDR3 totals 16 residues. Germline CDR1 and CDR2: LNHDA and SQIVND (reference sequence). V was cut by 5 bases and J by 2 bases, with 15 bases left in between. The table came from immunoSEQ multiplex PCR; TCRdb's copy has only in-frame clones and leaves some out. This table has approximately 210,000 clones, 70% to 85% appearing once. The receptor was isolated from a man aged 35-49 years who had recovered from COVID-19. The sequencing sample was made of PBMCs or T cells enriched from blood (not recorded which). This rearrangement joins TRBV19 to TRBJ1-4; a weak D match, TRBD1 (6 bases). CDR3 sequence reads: CASSSRTGFTNEKLFF. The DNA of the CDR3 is TGTGCCAGTAGTTCCCGAACAGGGTTTACTAATGAAAAACTGTTTTTT.